This record looks at one TCR beta chain sequence and its context. Original analysis: Estimation of nucleated cell counts relied on the amplification of reference gene primers. The assay was immunoSEQ multiplex PCR, and TCRdb's table has in-frame clones only and misses some. The V and J calls and the clone size are those of that table, but D and trimming were determined from the DNA. The table has 30,000 to 45,000 clones, more than 70% seen once. This sample was taken from a study of blood T cell repertoires in COVID-19. The wider study: The samples span acute and convalescent COVID-19 from the United States, Italy and Spain. PBMCs, B-cell-depleted T cells, or T cells were the source of the cDNA or gDNA that made up the material.

Trimming took 10 bases from V and 2 from J, leaving 15 bases between them. This CDR3 is built from 14 residues. Germline V gene lookup returns CDR1 LNHDA and CDR2 SQIVND (reference sequence). The clonotype was recovered from a man aged 65-85 years with active COVID-19. V and J are TRBV19 and TRBJ1-5, with D maybe TRBD1 (6 bases). Input material: peripheral blood. CDR3 nucleotides: TGTGCCACCCAAATGAGGACAGGCAATCAGCCCCAGCATTTT. Translation gives CATQMRTGNQPQHF.